Described below is a single T cell receptor (beta chain) sequence and its context. Its matching antigen is unknown. These data come from a study of shared clonotypes between healthy human individuals. Study summary: The plates for each donor numbered three CD4 naive, three CD4 memory, two CD8 naive and one CD8 memory.

Adult Caucasians living in Nashville, Tennessee made up all of the donors. Germline V CDR1 and CDR2: SGHDT, YYEEEE. V was cut by 5 bases and J by 9 bases, with 27 bases left in between. The CDR3 sequence is 16 residues long. TCRdb's table, derived via immunoSEQ multiplex PCR, lists solely in-frame clones and lacks some. The sample lists under 750,000 clones, around 77% seen once, with under 2% in the top ten. Whole-study results and caveats: The represented genetic and exposure-history diversity was limited by the small number of donors.

This receptor was obtained from a woman aged 25 to 45 in good health. The chain uses TRBV5-6 and TRBJ2-7; possibly TRBD1 or TRBD2 for D (5 bases each). The sequencing sample was made of memory CD4+ T cells sorted from blood. Stated subset: CD45RA-negative fraction. The CDR3 DNA reads TGTGCCAGCAGTCATTACGGGACGGCGTTAATTTCTAGGCAGTACTTC. Its translation is CASSHYGTALISRQYF.